The sequence of this TCR beta chain was determined in a study of T cells in women clearing cervical HPV infection. Study details: Cases: HPV16-related CIN3 or worse on histology, 2 invasive cancers. Cases' blood sampling followed lesion detection by median roughly 150 days (90 to 200).

The method was immunoSEQ multiplex PCR; TCRdb's version includes in-frame clones alone and lacks a portion of them. This repertoire includes about 40,000 clones. A note on this clone: The target antigen is unknown. Read data end 3 residues before the CDR3 end; the end is taken from the germline J gene.

This CDR3 contains 14 residues. With V trimmed by 2 bases and J by 2 bases, 3 bases remained unmatched. Looked up from germline, CDR1 is SQVTM and CDR2 is ANQGSEA. Broader study findings: Associations may precede or follow infection; HPV-specific or memory T cells were not isolated.

This TCR derives from a woman between 18 and 70 years old with a cervical HPV16 infection that either progressed to CIN3+ or cleared (not recorded which). The sequencing sample was made of blood buffy coat. V gene TRBV29-1 combines with J gene TRBJ2-5; the match to TRBD2 covers 9 bases. Here the CDR3 reads CSVEWAGGQETQYF. CDR3 DNA (partial): TGCAGCGTTGAATGGGCGGGAGGGCAAGAGACC.